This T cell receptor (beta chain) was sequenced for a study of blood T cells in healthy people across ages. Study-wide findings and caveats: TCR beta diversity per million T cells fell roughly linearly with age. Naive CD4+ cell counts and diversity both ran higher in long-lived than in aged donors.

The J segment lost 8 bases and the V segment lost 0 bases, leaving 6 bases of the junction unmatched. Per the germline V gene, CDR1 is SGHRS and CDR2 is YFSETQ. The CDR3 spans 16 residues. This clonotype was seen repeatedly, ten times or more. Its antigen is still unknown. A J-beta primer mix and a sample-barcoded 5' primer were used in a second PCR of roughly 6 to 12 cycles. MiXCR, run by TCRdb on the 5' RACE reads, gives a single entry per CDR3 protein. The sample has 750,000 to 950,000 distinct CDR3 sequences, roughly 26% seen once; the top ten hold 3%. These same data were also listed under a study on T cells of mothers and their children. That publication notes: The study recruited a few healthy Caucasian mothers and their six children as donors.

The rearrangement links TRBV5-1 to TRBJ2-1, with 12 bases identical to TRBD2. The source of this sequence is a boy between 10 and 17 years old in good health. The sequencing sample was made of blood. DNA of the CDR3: TGCGCCAGCAGCTTGGCCGAGACTAGCGGGGGCTATGAGCAGTTCTTC. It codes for CASSLAETSGGYEQFF. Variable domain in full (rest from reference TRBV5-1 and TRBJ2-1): KAGVTQTPRYLIKTRGQQVTLSCSPISGHRSVSWYQQTPGQGLQFLFEYFSETQRNKGNFPGRFSGRQFSNSRSEMNVSTLELGDSALYLCASSLAETSGGYEQFFGPGTRLTVL.